This T cell receptor (beta chain) was captured by sequencing in a study of identifying expanded T cells in peripheral blood. The count of this clone is one. TCRdb's copy holds only in-frame clones and misses some; the assay was immunoSEQ multiplex PCR. The sample records 90,000 or so clones, 88% being singletons. The sample was blood. The TCR originated in a person aged 18 to 70 in good health.

CDR3 protein: CASSQGLGGGSYNSPLHF. As DNA, the CDR3 is TGTGCCAGCAGCCAAGGTTTGGGGGGAGGCTCCTATAATTCACCCCTCCACTTT. This chain joins TRBV14 and TRBJ1-6, with D possibly being TRBD1 (5 bases). CDR1 and CDR2 from the germline V gene are SGHDN and FVKESK. V shed 1 base and J shed 0 bases, with 13 bases lying between them. The CDR3 is 18 amino acids.